Listed here are 21 T cell receptor beta chains from one sample, sequenced in a study of blood T cell repertoires in COVID-19. Generated by immunoSEQ multiplex PCR, the TCRdb table keeps only in-frame clones and is missing some. The sample has 100,000 to 150,000 clones, about 74% seen once. Sequenced: peripheral blood. The receptors come from an elderly man with COVID-19, enrolled during active disease.

The V and J genes are TRBV7-9 and TRBJ2-2; a possible D gene is TRBD2 (6 bases). With 6 bases removed from V and 1 base from J, the gap between germline ends came to 12 bases. The germline V gene encodes CDR1 SEHNR and CDR2 FQNEAQ (reference sequence). The CDR3 spans 15 residues. CDR3 nucleotide sequence: TGTGCCAGCAGTATCCGGGACTGGAACACCGGGGAGCTGTTTTTT. Translated, it gives CASSIRDWNTGELFF.

The CDR3 DNA sequence: TGTGCCACCAGCAGAGATTTAGCGACCAGCTCCTACGAGCAGTACTTC. Protein product: CATSRDLATSSYEQYF. J is TRBJ2-7 and V is TRBV15, with D tentatively TRBD2 (5 bases). The germline V gene has CDR1 LNHNV and CDR2 YYDKDF (reference sequence). Trimming removed 0 bases at V and 0 bases at J, with 12 bases between. CDR3 length equals 16 residues.

This sequence joins TRBV2 and TRBJ2-2; possible D gene TRBD1, 5 bases. The CDR3 spans 15 residues. V gave up 4 bases and J gave up 5 bases, with 14 bases separating them. Germline values: CDR1 SNHLY, CDR2 FYNNEI. The CDR3 protein is CASSAPQVSTGELFF. The CDR3 DNA is TGTGCCAGCAGTGCCCCACAGGTATCGACCGGGGAGCTGTTTTTT.

The genes are TRBV6-5 and TRBJ2-2; D not certain. Germline assignment: CDR1 MNHEY and CDR2 SVGAGI. The V end lost 5 bases, the J end lost 5 bases, and 9 bases lay between the germline ends. The CDR3 extends over 13 amino acids. The CDR3 region is CASSKRGTGELFF. CDR3 DNA: TGTGCCAGCAGTAAGAGAGGAACCGGGGAGCTGTTTTTT.

The J gene is TRBJ2-5, the V gene TRBV4-1; 7 nucleotides line up with TRBD1. This CDR3 region has 16 residues. The V and J ends lost 4 bases and 5 bases, in that order; junction bases with no gene match: 13. The germline CDR1 and CDR2 sequences are MGHRA and YSYEKL. CDR3: CASSLLGSGGGETQYF. The CDR3 nucleotides are TGCGCCAGCAGCCTTCTGGGCTCAGGGGGTGGCGAGACCCAGTACTTC.

This clone has a count of ten or more. The rearrangement joins TRBV27 to TRBJ2-7, with TRBD2 identical over 9 bases. Germline CDR1 and CDR2: MNHEY and SMNVEV (reference sequence). The J segment lost 1 base and the V segment lost 3 bases, leaving 4 bases of the junction unmatched. This CDR3 is built from 15 residues. The CDR3 nucleotides read TGTGCCAGCAGTTTTAAAGCGGGAGGTTCCTACGAGCAGTACTTC. Residues: CASSFKAGGSYEQYF.

The chain employs TRBV6-5 and TRBJ2-7, with 9 positions matching TRBD2. The V gene end was trimmed by 0 bases and the J gene end by 3 bases; junction bases not matched to a gene: 3. The germline V gene encodes CDR1 MNHEY and CDR2 SVGAGI. The CDR3 runs 15 residues. For the CDR3, the DNA is TGTGCCAGCAGTTACTCCGGGACTAGCCTCTACGAGCAGTACTTC. This sequence encodes CASSYSGTSLYEQYF.

The chain employs TRBV5-1 and TRBJ2-5; possibly TRBD2 for D (5 bases). V shed 2 bases and J shed 2 bases, with 19 bases lying between them. CDR1 and CDR2 from the germline V gene are SGHRS and YFSETQ. The CDR3 loop spans 17 amino acids. The CDR3 DNA reads as TGCGCCAGCAGCTTCGGCAGCGGTTTTAGCCTTCAAGAGACCCAGTACTTC. The encoded protein is CASSFGSGFSLQETQYF.

This clone came up once. The chain recombines TRBV7-3 with TRBJ2-2; TRBD1 matches at 7 bases. V lost 4 bases to trimming and J lost 6 bases; unmatched junction nucleotides: 11. The germline V gene encodes CDR1 SGHTA and CDR2 FQGTGA. The CDR3 is made up of 16 amino acids. CDR3 protein: CASSSSGGRIPGELFF. The CDR3 nucleotides are TGTGCCAGCAGCTCCTCAGGGGGTCGTATCCCCGGGGAGCTGTTTTTT.

The chain carries TRBV5-4 and TRBJ2-3; 12 bases agree with TRBD2. V dropped 4 bases and J dropped 7; count of bases not matched to a gene: 7. Germline assignment: CDR1 SGHNT and CDR2 YYREEE (reference sequence). CDR3 length: 15 residues. The CDR3 loop reads CASSLRLAGDNTQYF. The CDR3 region has the DNA TGTGCCAGCAGCCTTCGACTAGCGGGAGACAATACGCAGTATTTT.

As concerns this clone: At one end the junction does not follow the germline gene, possibly because of a read error. The J gene is TRBJ2-3, the V gene TRBV29-1; 7 bases line up with TRBD2. The CDR3 contains 13 residues. Germline-derived CDR1 and CDR2 are SQVTM and ANQGSEA. The CDR3 coding sequence is TGCAGCGTTAAAGACGGGAGGACAGATACGCAGTATTTT. It translates to CSVKDGRTDTQYF.

V and J are TRBV11-2 and TRBJ2-1, with D perhaps matching TRBD1 (6 bases). Trimming took off 5 bases at V and 3 bases at J, with 8 bases between the two ends. Germline V gene data show CDR1 as SGHAT and CDR2 as FQNNGV. This CDR3 spans 13 amino acids. The CDR3 loop is CASSVQGYNEQFF. The CDR3 nucleotides read TGTGCCAGCAGCGTACAGGGCTACAATGAGCAGTTCTTC.

The chain combines TRBV28 with TRBJ2-2, with 8 bases that match TRBD2. The CDR3 has 16 residues. Germline CDR1 MDHEN, CDR2 SYDVKM. With V trimmed by 0 bases and J by 5 bases, 5 bases remained unmatched. The CDR3 sequence is CASSLWPGTRTGELFF. As DNA, the CDR3 is TGTGCCAGCAGTTTATGGCCAGGGACTAGAACCGGGGAGCTGTTTTTT.

The chain joins TRBV7-2 to TRBJ2-7, with 8 bases identical to TRBD1. Germline CDR1 reads SGHTA; CDR2 reads FQGNSA. This CDR3 has 15 residues. V lost 0 bases, J lost 6 bases, and 7 bases stayed unmatched. Written as DNA, the CDR3 is TGTGCCAGCAGCTTAGCGGCAGGGGGCTTCGGCGAGCAGTACTTC. Translation: CASSLAAGGFGEQYF. Looking up the rest from reference TRBV7-2 and TRBJ2-7 gives the full variable domain: GAGVSQSPSNKVTEKGKDVELRCDPISGHTALYWYRQSLGQGLEFLIYFQGNSAPDKSGLPSDRFSAERTGGSVSTLTIQRTQQEDSAVYLCASSLAAGGFGEQYFGPGTRLTVT.

The V and J genes are TRBV2 and TRBJ1-2, with D possibly TRBD1 on 6 matching bases. Trimming pared 6 bases from V and 3 bases from J, leaving 11 bases between. CDR3 length: 13 residues. CDR1 and CDR2 (germline): SNHLY, FYNNEI. The CDR3 region is CASSRDTDYGYTF. In DNA form, the CDR3 reads TGTGCCAGCAGCCGGGACACCGACTATGGCTACACCTTC.

The CDR3 region is CASSLEVNTEAFF. Written as DNA, the CDR3 is TGTGCCAGCAGTTTAGAGGTGAACACTGAAGCTTTCTTT. The gene calls are TRBV27 and TRBJ1-1; D gene uncertain. Trimming cost V 2 bases and J 0 bases, with 4 bases left between them. The CDR3 extends over 13 amino acids. Germline V gene lookup returns CDR1 MNHEY and CDR2 SMNVEV (reference sequence).

The J gene is TRBJ2-7, the V gene TRBV28, with 14 bases matching TRBD2. This CDR3 has 15 amino acids. Germline lookup yields CDR1 MDHEN and CDR2 SYDVKM. The junction had 4 bases not matched to a gene; V was cut back by 6 bases and J by 3 bases. The CDR3 protein is CASRLGLAGDYEQYF. CDR3 coding DNA: TGTGCCAGCAGGTTGGGACTAGCGGGAGACTACGAGCAGTACTTC.

This clone was recorded only once. J is TRBJ2-1 and V is TRBV4-2; TRBD2 matches 12 bases. From germline, CDR1 is LGHNA and CDR2 YNFKEQ. CDR3 length: 19 residues. J gave up 0 bases and V 1 base, and 7 bases lay outside the gene matches. CDR3: CASSQVELAGGLSYNEQFF. The CDR3 DNA is TGTGCCAGCAGCCAAGTTGAACTAGCGGGAGGCCTCTCCTACAATGAGCAGTTCTTC.

This sequence joins TRBV7-9 and TRBJ2-2; D possibly corresponds to TRBD1 (5 bases). Trimming removed 4 bases from V and 9 bases from J, with 24 bases in between. The germline V gene has CDR1 SEHNR and CDR2 FQNEAQ (reference sequence). CDR3 length: 17 amino acids. DNA of the CDR3: TGTGCCAGCAGCTCCCACTCAGGGATACTAACCCGCTGGGAGCTGTTTTTT. It is translated as CASSSHSGILTRWELFF.

V usage is TRBV14 and J usage is TRBJ2-7; TRBD1 is a possible D gene (6 bases). This CDR3 has 15 residues. Trimming removed 4 bases at V and 3 bases at J, with 16 bases between. Germline V gene data show CDR1 as SGHDN and CDR2 as FVKESK. DNA of the CDR3: TGTGCCAGCAGCCGACAGGCAGGGTCGAACTACGAGCAGTACTTC. It translates to CASSRQAGSNYEQYF.

The genes are TRBV3-1 (or the pseudogene TRBV3-2) and TRBJ1-1; possibly TRBD1 for D (5 bases). V lost 1 base and J 6 bases, leaving 15 bases between the germline ends. The CDR3 is 15 residues long. The V gene's germline CDR1 is LGHDT and CDR2 YNNKEL (reference sequence). The CDR3 DNA reads as TGTGCCAGCAGCCAAGGGGGGGGTAGTTGGGCTGAAGCTTTCTTT. It encodes CASSQGGGSWAEAFF.